This entry lists 17 T cell receptor beta chains sequenced from one sample in a study of T cell responses to AZD1222 COVID-19 vaccine. Clones were sequenced by immunoSEQ multiplex PCR, and TCRdb holds only the in-frame ones, with some missing. The sample shows approximately 160,000 clones, more than 85% of them seen only once. The sample consisted of peripheral blood, taken on day 0 of AZD1222 vaccination. These receptors originate from an adult in good health.

The rearrangement joins TRBV19 to TRBJ2-7; 9 bases are a match to TRBD1. J gave up 2 bases and V 6 bases, and 5 bases lay outside the gene matches. CDR1 is LNHDA and CDR2 is SQIVND in the germline V gene (reference sequence). There are 14 residues in the CDR3. Here the CDR3 DNA reads TGTGCCAGTAGCCCCCGGGACAGGGCCTACGAGCAGTACTTC. Protein: CASSPRDRAYEQYF.

The rearrangement uses TRBV4-2 and TRBJ2-1; 12 bases map to TRBD2. CDR3 length: 16 residues. Unmatched junction bases numbered 10, after V lost 5 bases and J lost 8 bases. The V gene's germline CDR1 is LGHNA and CDR2 YNFKEQ. CDR3 amino acids: CASSAETSGRRDEQFF. CDR3 sequence (DNA): TGTGCCAGCAGCGCCGAGACTAGCGGGAGACGGGATGAGCAGTTCTTC.

The J gene is TRBJ2-7, the V gene TRBV27, with 14 bases matching TRBD2. The CDR3 has 14 amino acids. Germline CDR1 reads MNHEY; CDR2 reads SMNVEV (reference sequence). Germline trimming cut 3 bases from V and 9 bases from J; bases unmatched to any gene: 4. The CDR3 reads CASSFSGLAGVQYF. CDR3 DNA sequence: TGTGCCAGCAGTTTCTCGGGACTAGCGGGGGTGCAGTACTTC.

V gene TRBV6-1 combines with J gene TRBJ1-5; D gene uncertain. The CDR3 has 12 amino acids. CDR1 is MNHNS and CDR2 is SASEGT in the germline V gene. Trimming left V 3 bases short and J 4 bases short, with 4 bases between. The CDR3 DNA follows: TGTGCCAGCAGTGATTTTAATCAGCCCCAGCATTTT. Amino acids: CASSDFNQPQHF.

The count of this clone is one. The chain recombines TRBV7-2 with TRBJ1-2, with D possibly TRBD1 on 6 matching bases. Trimming removed 4 bases at V and 4 bases at J, with 19 bases between. CDR1 and CDR2 from the germline V gene are SGHTA and FQGNSA. CDR3 length: 16 amino acids. In nucleotides, the CDR3 is TGTGCCAGCAGCTCCCCAACAAACCCAGGGGCCTATGGCTACACCTTC. This translates into CASSSPTNPGAYGYTF.

The chain couples TRBV6-2 or TRBV6-3 to TRBJ1-1; D possibly corresponds to TRBD1 (6 bases). V lost 2 bases, J lost 1 base, and 8 bases lay in between. Per the germline V gene, CDR1 is MNHEY and CDR2 is SVGEGT. The CDR3 length is 14 residues. The CDR3 nucleotides are TGTGCCAGCAGTTACCGGACAGCGAACACTGAAGCTTTCTTT. Its protein product is CASSYRTANTEAFF.

The chain couples TRBV4-1 to TRBJ1-6, with 9 bases aligning to TRBD1. The ends lost 6 bases at V and 7 bases at J; junction bases unmatched: 10. Germline V lookup: CDR1 MGHRA, CDR2 YSYEKL. The CDR3 sequence is 16 residues long. CDR3 in amino acids: CASRSPGTGQNSPLHF. DNA of the CDR3: TGCGCCAGCAGGAGCCCCGGGACAGGGCAGAATTCACCCCTCCACTTT.

This clone was observed once. The chain uses TRBV24-1 and TRBJ2-3; D is ambiguous. The CDR3 has 14 residues. V dropped 5 bases and J dropped 2 bases, with 10 bases sitting between them. Germline V CDR1 and CDR2: KGHDR, SFDVKD. CDR3 in amino acids: CATSGSRYTDTQYF. CDR3 nucleotides: TGTGCCACCAGTGGTAGCAGATACACAGATACGCAGTATTTT.

The chain couples TRBV20-1 to TRBJ2-7, with a possible D match to TRBD2 (6 bases). The germline V gene encodes CDR1 DFQATT and CDR2 SNEGSKA (reference sequence). V was clipped by 3 bases and J by 6 bases, with 15 bases between them. This CDR3 is 13 amino acids long. The CDR3 nucleotides are TGCAGTGCTAGTCTTGCGGGGATCGGCGAGCAGTACTTC. It specifies CSASLAGIGEQYF.

The chain couples TRBV28 to TRBJ2-1; TRBD1 is a possible D gene (5 bases). Trimming removed 3 bases from V and 3 bases from J, with 6 bases in between. Germline CDR1 and CDR2: MDHEN and SYDVKM. The CDR3 covers 13 residues. In DNA, the CDR3 is TGTGCCAGCAGTTTGCAGGGCTACAATGAGCAGTTCTTC. Its translation is CASSLQGYNEQFF.

The table lists this clone with a few counts. V usage is TRBV28 and J usage is TRBJ2-1, with 7 bases that match TRBD2. Germline V gene lookup returns CDR1 MDHEN and CDR2 SYDVKM. The CDR3 extends over 18 amino acids. The V gene end was trimmed by 5 bases and the J gene end by 0 bases; junction bases not matched to a gene: 13. The CDR3 region has the DNA TGTGCCAGCAGTCCCCCCCCGGGGCGGGAGTACTCCTACAATGAGCAGTTCTTC. Protein product: CASSPPPGREYSYNEQFF.

This chain links TRBV6-1 with TRBJ2-1; 7 nucleotides agree with TRBD1. The CDR3 totals 16 residues. CDR1 and CDR2 (germline): MNHNS, SASEGT. After removal of 4 bases from V and 7 bases from J, the junction contained 13 bases not matched to a gene. The CDR3 DNA reads TGTGCCAGCAGTGGCTATCCGGGACAGTCAGAAAATGAGCAGTTCTTC. Translated: CASSGYPGQSENEQFF.

This chain joins TRBV27 and TRBJ2-2; 9 bases match TRBD2. The CDR3 consists of 12 residues. The germline gives CDR1 MNHEY, CDR2 SMNVEV (reference sequence). V dropped 6 bases and J dropped 10; count of bases not matched to a gene: 3. In DNA form, the CDR3 reads TGTGCCAGCAGACGGACTAGCGAGGAGCTGTTTTTT. Translated: CASRRTSEELFF.

The chain joins TRBV5-1 to TRBJ2-2; 7 nucleotides match TRBD2. The V gene's germline CDR1 is SGHRS and CDR2 YFSETQ. CDR3 length: 16 residues. The J segment lost 1 base and the V segment lost 0 bases, leaving 3 bases of the junction unmatched. CDR3 coding DNA: TGCGCCAGCAGCTTGGAACCTAGCGGGAACACCGGGGAGCTGTTTTTT. Its translation is CASSLEPSGNTGELFF.

The chain uses TRBV20-1 and TRBJ1-1; unclear D gene. Germline V gives CDR1 DFQATT, CDR2 SNEGSKA (reference sequence). The CDR3 is 11 residues long. With 6 bases removed from V and 4 bases from J, the gap between germline ends came to 9 bases. This chain's CDR3 is CSANWGTEAFF. CDR3 sequence (DNA): TGCAGTGCCAATTGGGGCACTGAAGCTTTCTTT.

CDR3 protein: CASSERVRTQYF. CDR3 in DNA: TGTGCCAGCAGTGAACGGGTTAGGACCCAGTACTTC. The rearrangement joins TRBV2 to TRBJ2-5; D is unresolved. Germline V lookup: CDR1 SNHLY, CDR2 FYNNEI. CDR3 size: 12 residues. The V gene lost 2 bases and the J gene lost 7 bases, with 8 bases spanning the gap.

This clone was observed a few times. This chain connects TRBV3-1 (or the pseudogene TRBV3-2) to TRBJ2-7; possible D gene TRBD2, 6 bases. Germline-derived CDR1 and CDR2 are LGHDT and YNNKEL (reference sequence). V lost 1 base, J lost 6 bases, and 13 bases lay in between. The CDR3 loop spans 14 amino acids. In nucleotides, the CDR3 is TGTGCCAGCAGCCAAGTCTCTCCGGGGGTCGAGCAGTACTTC. Translation: CASSQVSPGVEQYF.